Listed here are 31 T cell receptor beta chains from one sample, sequenced in a study of beta chain features in type 1 diabetes. Expressed TCRB transcripts were sequenced because the isolated RNA had all been reverse transcribed beforehand. Profiling relied on immunoSEQ multiplex PCR, and the TCRdb table lists in-frame clones only, not all of them. The sample lists hundreds of thousands of clones; roughly a sixth were seen once. The specimen was naive CD4+ T cells from blood. The receptors were sampled from a young woman in good health.

The chain couples TRBV7-2 to TRBJ2-7; 10 bases fit TRBD2. This CDR3 has 15 amino acids. Germline V gene lookup returns CDR1 SGHTA and CDR2 FQGNSA. The ends lost 4 bases at V and 2 bases at J; junction bases unmatched: 5. The CDR3 bases are TGTGCCAGCAGCTCCATTAGCGGGAGGACCTACGAGCAGTACTTC. Amino acids: CASSSISGRTYEQYF.

The chain combines TRBV5-5 with TRBJ1-1, with D hard to call. Per the germline V gene, CDR1 is SGHKS and CDR2 is YYEKEE (reference sequence). This CDR3 comprises 15 residues. V was cut by 0 bases and J by 0 bases, with 9 bases left in between. CDR3 sequence (DNA): TGTGCCAGCAGCTTGGGGCTAGGGATGAACACTGAAGCTTTCTTT. Translated, it gives CASSLGLGMNTEAFF.

V is TRBV18 and J is TRBJ2-3; D ambiguous. CDR1 KGHSH and CDR2 LQKENI come from the germline V gene. V was cut by 2 bases and J by 1 base, with 13 bases left in between. The CDR3 runs 16 residues. The CDR3 loop reads CASSPYVTTGTDTQYF. CDR3 coding DNA: TGTGCCAGCTCACCATACGTAACAACGGGCACAGATACGCAGTATTTT.

The chain is built from TRBV18 and TRBJ1-5, with D unresolved. Trimming left V 2 bases short and J 5 bases short, with 7 bases between. The CDR3 totals 13 residues. Germline V gene sequence: CDR1 KGHSH, CDR2 LQKENI. CDR3 protein: CASSPFGDQPQHF. CDR3 nucleotide sequence: TGTGCCAGCTCACCATTTGGGGATCAGCCCCAGCATTTT.

The V call is TRBV7-2, the J call TRBJ2-3; 7 nucleotides match TRBD2. CDR3 length: 14 residues. The V gene's germline CDR1 is SGHTA and CDR2 FQGNSA. V lost 1 base and J lost 4; bases outside the gene matches: 2. The DNA of the CDR3 is TGTGCCAGCAGCTTAGTCGGGAGGTCAGATACGCAGTATTTT. It specifies CASSLVGRSDTQYF.

The chain links TRBV7-3 to TRBJ2-1, with D unresolved. Germline-derived CDR1 and CDR2 are SGHTA and FQGTGA. The length of the CDR3 is 14 residues. Trimming left V 5 bases short and J 7 bases short, with 15 bases between. CDR3 residues: CASSLTGLGNEQFF. The DNA for the CDR3 is TGTGCCAGCAGCCTGACTGGTCTCGGGAATGAGCAGTTCTTC.

This chain connects TRBV25-1 to TRBJ1-4; 10 positions match TRBD1. The germline V gene has CDR1 MGHDK and CDR2 SYGVNS. V gave up 5 bases and J gave up 11 bases; unmatched junction bases: 5. This CDR3 region has 13 residues. CDR3: CASSLSGQGKLFF. The CDR3 nucleotides read TGTGCCAGCAGTCTATCGGGACAGGGGAAACTGTTTTTT.

V gene TRBV29-1 combines with J gene TRBJ2-4; D unresolved. This CDR3 is built from 16 residues. From germline, CDR1 is SQVTM and CDR2 ANQGSEA. V shed 4 bases and J shed 0 bases, with 16 bases lying between them. The CDR3: CSVVKGNSLAKNIQYF. The CDR3 coding sequence is TGCAGCGTTGTTAAAGGGAATAGTCTAGCCAAAAACATTCAGTACTTC.

The chain combines TRBV5-8 with TRBJ2-5, with D perhaps matching TRBD2 (6 bases). Germline V gene sequence: CDR1 SGHTS, CDR2 YDEGEE. The CDR3 runs 15 residues. Trimming left V 2 bases short and J 4 bases short, with 15 bases between. This CDR3 reads CASSLGDSWGETQYF. Here the CDR3 DNA reads TGTGCCAGCAGCTTAGGGGACTCCTGGGGAGAGACCCAGTACTTC. Full variable domain (missing parts from reference TRBV5-8 and TRBJ2-5): EAGVTQSPTHLIKTRGQQATLRCSPISGHTSVYWYQQALGLGLQFLLWYDEGEERNRGNFPPRFSGRQFPNYSSELNVNALELEDSALYLCASSLGDSWGETQYFGPGTRLLVL.

The chain recombines TRBV19 with TRBJ2-1; the D gene is possibly TRBD2 (5 bases). CDR3 length: 14 amino acids. Germline V gene lookup returns CDR1 LNHDA and CDR2 SQIVND (reference sequence). V was trimmed by 4 bases and J by 5 bases, leaving 12 bases between them. The CDR3 coding sequence is TGTGCCAGTAGTAATGCTAGCCCCAACAATGAGCAGTTCTTC. As protein: CASSNASPNNEQFF.

The genes are TRBV7-2 and TRBJ2-7, with 10 bases aligning to TRBD2. The J segment lost 9 bases and the V segment lost 2 bases, leaving 13 bases of the junction unmatched. CDR1 and CDR2 (germline): SGHTA, FQGNSA. This CDR3 region has 16 residues. In DNA form, the CDR3 reads TGTGCCAGCAGCTTATCAGGAGCGGGAGGGCCTCTCGGGCAGTACTTC. Its protein product is CASSLSGAGGPLGQYF.

This clone was counted between two and nine times. This sequence joins TRBV29-1 and TRBJ2-5, with D unresolved. The J call may be wrong; the DNA end is better matched by TRBJ2-7. This CDR3 spans 13 amino acids. CDR1 is SQVTM and CDR2 is ANQGSEA in the germline V gene. CDR3 nucleotide sequence: TGCAGCGTTGAGTTTAGCCCCACCTACGAGCAGTACTTC. Translation gives CSVEFSPTYEQYF.

This chain links TRBV27 with TRBJ2-7; D is unclear. The V end lost 6 bases, the J end lost 6 bases, and 18 bases lay between the germline ends. CDR3 size: 14 residues. The germline V gene has CDR1 MNHEY and CDR2 SMNVEV (reference sequence). The CDR3 region has the DNA TGTGCCAGCAGGAGATCCGGGCTTGCAACCGAGCAGTACTTC. Translated, it gives CASRRSGLATEQYF.

This chain connects TRBV18 to TRBJ2-5, with no clear D. This CDR3 is built from 15 residues. CDR1 KGHSH and CDR2 LQKENI come from the germline V gene. Trimming removed 1 base from V and 2 bases from J, with 11 bases in between. The CDR3 DNA reads TGTGCCAGCTCACCACGGGGAAACATACAAGAGACCCAGTACTTC. It is translated as CASSPRGNIQETQYF.

This clone has just a few counts. DNA of the CDR3: TGTGCCAGCAGCTTCCGGGACAGGGGCTTGTACGAGCAGTACTTC. It encodes CASSFRDRGLYEQYF. The chain is built from TRBV6-5 and TRBJ2-7; 10 bases align to TRBD1. Trimming at V came to 6 bases and at J to 4 bases, leaving 9 bases not matched to a gene. The CDR3 has 15 residues. Germline V lookup: CDR1 MNHEY, CDR2 SVGAGI.

The chain combines TRBV19 with TRBJ1-2, with D tentatively TRBD1 (6 bases). The V end was cut by 4 bases, the J end by 6 bases, with 21 bases between. The CDR3 length is 16 residues. Germline V lookup: CDR1 LNHDA, CDR2 SQIVND (reference sequence). CDR3 sequence: CASSTGLLDSTNGYTF. CDR3 coding DNA: TGTGCCAGTAGTACAGGTTTGTTGGACAGTACTAATGGCTACACCTTC. The whole variable domain, remainder taken from reference TRBV19 and TRBJ1-2, is DGGITQSPKYLFRKEGQNVTLSCEQNLNHDAMYWYRQDPGQGLRLIYYSQIVNDFQKGDIAEGYSVSREKKESFPLTVTSAQKNPTAFYLCASSTGLLDSTNGYTFGSGTRLTVV.

A remark on this clone: The same CDR3 can be traced to other DNA sequences in this sample. The chain joins TRBV5-1 to TRBJ2-1; D possibly corresponds to TRBD2 (6 bases). In germline, CDR1 is SGHRS, CDR2 YFSETQ. V lost 0 bases, J lost 3 bases, and 13 bases lay in between. The CDR3 is 16 residues long. The CDR3 DNA reads as TGCGCCAGCAGCTTGGTAGGTACTAGCAGCTACAATGAGCAGTTCTTC. It translates to CASSLVGTSSYNEQFF. Combining the CDR3 with reference TRBV5-1 and TRBJ2-1 gives the whole variable domain KAGVTQTPRYLIKTRGQQVTLSCSPISGHRSVSWYQQTPGQGLQFLFEYFSETQRNKGNFPGRFSGRQFSNSRSEMNVSTLELGDSALYLCASSLVGTSSYNEQFFGPGTRLTVL.

The chain uses TRBV28 and TRBJ2-7; 13 bases match TRBD2. After removal of 0 bases from V and 4 bases from J, the junction contained 3 bases not matched to a gene. Germline CDR1 and CDR2: MDHEN and SYDVKM. The CDR3 length is 16 residues. The CDR3: CASSLWGLAGIYEQYF. The CDR3 DNA reads as TGTGCCAGCAGTTTATGGGGACTAGCGGGGATATACGAGCAGTACTTC.

To note about this clone: Different DNA sequences within this sample yield the same CDR3. This chain connects TRBV15 to TRBJ2-7; possibly TRBD2 for D (5 bases). Trimming removed 0 bases at V and 3 bases at J, with 9 bases between. Germline CDR1 and CDR2: LNHNV and YYDKDF (reference sequence). This CDR3 comprises 14 residues. The CDR3 DNA is TGTGCCACCAGCAGAGATCCCGGAGGCTACGAGCAGTACTTC. Translation: CATSRDPGGYEQYF.

V gene TRBV6-5 combines with J gene TRBJ1-2; no clear D. The CDR3 runs 13 residues. Trimming removed 0 bases from V and 2 bases from J, with 4 bases in between. CDR1 MNHEY and CDR2 SVGAGI come from the germline V gene. The CDR3 spells CASSYSSNYGYTF. As DNA, the CDR3 is TGTGCCAGCAGTTACTCAAGCAACTATGGCTACACCTTC.

This clone has a handful of counts. The chain carries TRBV28 and TRBJ1-5; D is perhaps TRBD1 (5 bases). V lost 5 bases, J lost 2 bases, and 7 bases lay in between. Germline CDR1 reads MDHEN; CDR2 reads SYDVKM. This CDR3 region has 13 residues. CDR3 in DNA: TGTGCCAGCAGTGGGGGGGGCAATCAGCCCCAGCATTTT. This translates into CASSGGGNQPQHF.

This clone was seen a few times. The CDR3 region is CASVSSGNTIYF. The CDR3 DNA follows: TGTGCCAGCGTCAGCTCTGGAAACACCATATATTTT. The chain employs TRBV6-5 and TRBJ1-3, with D uncertain. Germline lookup yields CDR1 MNHEY and CDR2 SVGAGI. CDR3 size: 12 residues. V was clipped by 8 bases and J by 0 bases, with 5 bases between them.

This chain connects TRBV5-4 to TRBJ2-7; D is ambiguous. Trimming pared 0 bases from V and 4 bases from J, leaving 11 bases between. Looked up from germline, CDR1 is SGHNT and CDR2 is YYREEE (reference sequence). The CDR3 sequence is 14 residues long. CDR3 sequence: CASSLVSAPYEQYF. DNA of the CDR3: TGTGCCAGCAGCTTGGTTTCGGCGCCGTACGAGCAGTACTTC.

CDR3 loop: CASSPLGQVLRGGGQETQYF. For the CDR3, the DNA is TGTGCCAGCTCACCACTCGGACAGGTCCTTCGGGGCGGCGGCCAAGAGACCCAGTACTTC. V gene TRBV18 combines with J gene TRBJ2-5, with 7 bases that match TRBD1. Germline CDR1 is KGHSH and CDR2 is LQKENI. This CDR3 spans 20 amino acids. The J segment lost 1 base and the V segment lost 1 base, leaving 18 bases of the junction unmatched.

In this sample, this clone turned up a few times. Different DNA sequences within this sample yield the same CDR3. The CDR3: CSVGSGTYEQYF. The CDR3 DNA is TGCAGCGTTGGTAGCGGGACCTACGAGCAGTACTTC. The chain links TRBV29-1 to TRBJ2-7; 8 bases align to TRBD2. Trimming removed 4 bases from V and 2 bases from J; junction bases left unmatched: 1. This CDR3 comprises 12 residues. The germline gives CDR1 SQVTM, CDR2 ANQGSEA.

The CDR3 here is CASSEAGGKMNTEAFF. The CDR3 nucleotides read TGTGCCAGCAGTGAGGCAGGGGGCAAAATGAACACTGAAGCTTTCTTT. The V gene is TRBV25-1, the J gene TRBJ1-1; 8 bases align to TRBD1. CDR1 and CDR2 from the germline V gene are MGHDK and SYGVNS. The length of the CDR3 is 16 residues. The junction had 6 bases not matched to a gene; V was cut back by 3 bases and J by 0 bases.

The chain links TRBV27 to TRBJ2-7; D may be TRBD2 (5 bases). V lost 3 bases and J lost 5, with 23 bases in between. The CDR3 is made up of 17 amino acids. Germline V gene sequence: CDR1 MNHEY, CDR2 SMNVEV (reference sequence). This CDR3 reads CASSFGYRATTFNEQYF. CDR3 DNA sequence: TGTGCCAGCAGTTTCGGGTACCGCGCGACTACTTTCAACGAGCAGTACTTC.

This clone was seen a handful of times. The V gene is TRBV29-1, the J gene TRBJ2-1; possibly TRBD2 for D (6 bases). Trimming shortened V by 7 bases and J by 5 bases, and 12 bases separated the two germline ends. This CDR3 region has 12 residues. Germline V lookup: CDR1 SQVTM, CDR2 ANQGSEA. DNA of the CDR3: TGCAGCGCCTCGACTAGTAACAATGAGCAGTTCTTC. Residues: CSASTSNNEQFF.

Turning to this clone: The same CDR3 can be traced to other DNA sequences in this sample. The gene calls are TRBV5-1 and TRBJ1-1; D unresolved. The germline CDR1 and CDR2 sequences are SGHRS and YFSETQ. With 0 bases removed from V and 5 bases from J, the gap between germline ends came to 11 bases. The CDR3 extends over 14 amino acids. The CDR3 loop is CASSLEAGRTEAFF. In DNA form, the CDR3 reads TGCGCCAGCAGCTTGGAAGCAGGACGGACTGAAGCTTTCTTT.

This clone showed up just once. The genes are TRBV28 and TRBJ1-2; weak D call: TRBD1 (6 bases). Per germline, CDR1 MDHEN and CDR2 SYDVKM. V gave up 6 bases and J gave up 4 bases, with 12 bases separating them. The CDR3 length is 13 residues. The CDR3 loop is CASSSGQIYGYTF. The CDR3 DNA is TGTGCCAGCAGCTCCGGACAGATCTATGGCTACACCTTC.

This clone occurred a few times. The rearrangement uses TRBV7-2 and TRBJ2-3, with D possibly matching TRBD2 (6 bases). Per the germline V gene, CDR1 is SGHTA and CDR2 is FQGNSA. V lost 6 bases, J lost 4 bases, and 20 bases lay in between. CDR3 size: 16 residues. CDR3 protein: CASRSTGRTLADTQYF. CDR3 nucleotide sequence: TGTGCCAGCAGGTCCACGGGGAGGACCTTGGCAGATACGCAGTATTTT.